The next 10 T cell receptor beta chains were all read from a single sample in a study of blood T cell repertoires in COVID-19. Libraries were prepared by immunoSEQ multiplex PCR; TCRdb keeps only in-frame clonotypes and omits some of them. The table lists tens of thousands of clones, about 83% of them singletons. Sequencing used peripheral blood. These receptors all come from a woman aged 60-70 years with COVID-19, enrolled during active disease.

V gene TRBV11-2 combines with J gene TRBJ2-1; D is unclear. The CDR3 covers 11 residues. Per germline, CDR1 SGHAT and CDR2 FQNNGV. V was pared by 7 bases and J by 10 bases, with 11 bases between. The CDR3 spells CASTTLKEQFF. The CDR3 region has the DNA TGTGCCAGCACCACTCTTAAAGAGCAGTTCTTC.

The genes are TRBV19 and TRBJ1-2; 7 nucleotides align to TRBD1. This CDR3 has 16 amino acids. The J segment lost 5 bases and the V segment lost 0 bases, leaving 9 bases of the junction unmatched. Germline CDR1 LNHDA, CDR2 SQIVND (reference sequence). CDR3: CASSIDLRDSGYGYTF. In nucleotides, the CDR3 is TGTGCCAGTAGTATAGATTTACGGGACAGCGGGTATGGCTACACCTTC.

This clone has just one count. V and J are TRBV6-4 and TRBJ2-1; 8 bases are shared with TRBD2. J gave up 1 base and V 3 bases, and 5 bases lay outside the gene matches. The CDR3 is 16 residues long. CDR1 is MRHNA and CDR2 is SNTAGT in the germline V gene. The CDR3 coding sequence is TGTGCCAGCAGTGAGTCGGGAGGGGATTCCTACAATGAGCAGTTCTTC. Residues: CASSESGGDSYNEQFF.

The chain links TRBV18 to TRBJ2-3; maybe TRBD2 (6 bases). V was pared by 2 bases and J by 0 bases, with 15 bases between. This CDR3 comprises 17 residues. Germline values: CDR1 KGHSH, CDR2 LQKENI. The CDR3 region is CASSPIGSGSSTDTQYF. As DNA, the CDR3 is TGTGCCAGCTCACCAATCGGCTCCGGGAGCAGCACAGATACGCAGTATTTT.

This sequence joins TRBV28 and TRBJ1-2, with TRBD1 matching over 9 bases. The V gene's germline CDR1 is MDHEN and CDR2 SYDVKM. The trim removed 6 bases at V and 6 bases at J, leaving 8 bases unmatched. The CDR3 sequence is 14 residues long. CDR3: CASSPGRDRDGYTF. Written as DNA, the CDR3 is TGTGCCAGCAGCCCCGGCCGGGACAGGGATGGCTACACCTTC.

This chain connects TRBV5-4 to TRBJ2-1; TRBD2 matches 14 bases. Germline-derived CDR1 and CDR2 are SGHNT and YYREEE (reference sequence). The V and J ends lost 4 bases and 7 bases, in that order; junction bases with no gene match: 7. The CDR3 is 16 amino acids. CDR3 sequence (DNA): TGTGCCAGCAGCCTAACGACTAGCGGGAGGGGTAATGAGCAGTTCTTC. It codes for CASSLTTSGRGNEQFF.

The chain carries TRBV6-2 or TRBV6-3 and TRBJ1-5; possible D gene TRBD1, 6 bases. V gave up 5 bases and J gave up 6 bases, with 17 bases separating them. The CDR3 runs 15 residues. In germline, CDR1 is MNHEY, CDR2 SVGEGT. The CDR3 DNA is TGTGCCAGCAGTCCCCCGGGGACAATATCTCAGCCCCAGCATTTT. This codes for CASSPPGTISQPQHF.

The chain's CDR3 is CASNTNRAPDTQYF. As DNA, the CDR3 is TGTGCCAGTAATACGAACAGGGCCCCAGATACGCAGTATTTT. The gene calls are TRBV19 and TRBJ2-3, with a tentative D call TRBD1 (6 bases). Germline CDR1 and CDR2: LNHDA and SQIVND (reference sequence). CDR3 size: 14 residues. Trimming pared 7 bases from V and 4 bases from J, leaving 15 bases between.

V and J are TRBV19 and TRBJ1-5; TRBD1 matches at 10 bases. V lost 10 bases, J lost 2 bases, and 14 bases stayed unmatched. This CDR3 has 17 residues. The V gene's germline CDR1 is LNHDA and CDR2 SQIVND (reference sequence). The CDR3 DNA sequence: TGTGCCACTCTAGAACCCCCCGGGACAGGGGGCAATCAGCCCCAGCATTTT. Translating gives CATLEPPGTGGNQPQHF.

This clone was picked up one time. The genes are TRBV19 and TRBJ1-5; possible D gene TRBD1, 6 bases. The CDR3 is 15 amino acids. Germline CDR1 reads LNHDA; CDR2 reads SQIVND (reference sequence). Trimming removed 4 bases from V and 0 bases from J, with 10 bases in between. Here the CDR3 reads CASSTQGYSNQPQHF. CDR3 bases: TGTGCCAGTAGTACACAGGGATATAGCAATCAGCCCCAGCATTTT.